Below are 14 T cell receptor beta chains sequenced from a single sample in a study of T cell responses to AZD1222 COVID-19 vaccine. Profiling relied on immunoSEQ multiplex PCR, and the TCRdb table lists in-frame clones only, not all of them. The table shows approximately 170,000 clones, with 80% to 90% occurring only once. The material sequenced was peripheral blood, taken on day 0 of AZD1222 vaccination. These receptors were collected from an adult in good health.

The J gene is TRBJ1-1, the V gene TRBV27; the D gene is possibly TRBD1 (5 bases). The germline V gene encodes CDR1 MNHEY and CDR2 SMNVEV (reference sequence). With 1 base removed from V and 5 bases from J, the gap between germline ends came to 14 bases. CDR3 length: 15 amino acids. The CDR3 nucleotides read TGTGCCAGCAGTTTATGGCAGGGCCCGGCTACTGAAGCTTTCTTT. Its translation is CASSLWQGPATEAFF.

The J gene is TRBJ2-2, the V gene TRBV5-1, with 14 bases lining up with TRBD2. In germline, CDR1 is SGHRS, CDR2 YFSETQ. CDR3 length: 17 amino acids. The V segment lost 2 bases and the J segment 1 base; nucleotides outside the gene matches: 1. This chain's CDR3 is CASSLGLAGGNTGELFF. The CDR3 region has the DNA TGCGCCAGCAGCTTAGGACTAGCGGGGGGGAACACCGGGGAGCTGTTTTTT.

The chain recombines TRBV6-5 with TRBJ2-4; tentatively, D is TRBD1 or TRBD2 (5 bases each). The CDR3 has 16 residues. Germline V lookup: CDR1 MNHEY, CDR2 SVGAGI. V shed 2 bases and J shed 3 bases, with 14 bases lying between them. The CDR3 spells CASSYGDPRRKNIQYF. CDR3 nucleotide sequence: TGTGCCAGCAGTTACGGGGACCCGCGGCGCAAAAACATTCAGTACTTC.

This sequence joins TRBV11-2 and TRBJ1-6; 9 bases align to TRBD1. Germline CDR1 reads SGHAT; CDR2 reads FQNNGV. The trim removed 5 bases at V and 1 base at J, leaving 6 bases unmatched. This CDR3 has 17 amino acids. Written as DNA, the CDR3 is TGTGCCAGCAGCCTTGGGACAGGGAAGTCCTATAATTCACCCCTCCACTTT. Translation gives CASSLGTGKSYNSPLHF.

This chain uses TRBV5-6 with TRBJ1-1; D is perhaps TRBD1 (5 bases). V shed 3 bases and J shed 3 bases, with 15 bases lying between them. Per germline, CDR1 SGHDT and CDR2 YYEEEE. The CDR3 has 15 amino acids. In DNA, the CDR3 is TGTGCCAGCAGCTCCCCGCCGGGGGGGGACACTGAAGCTTTCTTT. It yields the protein CASSSPPGGDTEAFF. Variable domain in full (rest from reference TRBV5-6 and TRBJ1-1): DAGVTQSPTHLIKTRGQQVTLRCSPKSGHDTVSWYQQALGQGPQFIFQYYEEEERQRGNFPDRFSGHQFPNYSSELNVNALLLGDSALYLCASSSPPGGDTEAFFGQGTRLTVV.

V gene TRBV6-5 combines with J gene TRBJ1-3; D call uncertain. From germline, CDR1 is MNHEY and CDR2 SVGAGI. CDR3 length: 13 amino acids. With 6 bases removed from V and 4 bases from J, the gap between germline ends came to 10 bases. The chain's CDR3 is CASRPERGNTIYF. CDR3 sequence (DNA): TGTGCCAGCAGACCAGAGCGGGGAAACACCATATATTTT.

The chain joins TRBV27 to TRBJ2-6; D not certain. Germline values: CDR1 MNHEY, CDR2 SMNVEV (reference sequence). There are 14 residues in the CDR3. V shed 5 bases and J shed 0 bases, with 5 bases lying between them. CDR3: CASSQYSGANVLTF. In DNA, the CDR3 is TGTGCCAGCAGTCAATACTCTGGGGCCAACGTCCTGACTTTC.

J is TRBJ2-3 and V is TRBV6-1; D gene unclear. V was trimmed by 3 bases and J by 9 bases, leaving 7 bases between them. The CDR3 totals 11 residues. Germline CDR1 reads MNHNS; CDR2 reads SASEGT. The CDR3 sequence: CASSEGLTQYF. CDR3 nucleotides: TGTGCCAGCAGTGAGGGGTTAACGCAGTATTTT.

This clone has more than one count but fewer than ten. The chain links TRBV30 to TRBJ1-2; weak D call: TRBD1 (5 bases). Per the germline V gene, CDR1 is GTSNPN and CDR2 is SVGIG (reference sequence). The V and J ends lost 8 bases and 4 bases respectively, with 17 bases between them. This CDR3 has 13 residues. The CDR3 region is CAGGRTRSYGYTF. The CDR3, as DNA: TGTGCCGGCGGACGGACACGGAGCTATGGCTACACCTTC. Drawing the rest from reference TRBV30 and TRBJ1-2, the complete variable domain is SQTIHQWPATLVQPVGSPLSLECTVEGTSNPNLYWYRQAAGRGLQLLFYSVGIGQISSEVPQNLSASRPQDRQFILSSKKLLLSDSGFYLCAGGRTRSYGYTFGSGTRLTVV.

CDR3 DNA: TGTGCCAGCAGCTTAATGGGACTAGGCCAATCAGATACGCAGTATTTT. As protein: CASSLMGLGQSDTQYF. The chain has TRBV7-2 and TRBJ2-3; 8 bases agree with TRBD2. With 2 bases clipped from V and 4 bases from J, the junction kept 8 bases outside the gene matches. The CDR3 consists of 16 residues. The germline gives CDR1 SGHTA, CDR2 FQGNSA.

The rearrangement joins TRBV20-1 to TRBJ2-6, with D tentatively TRBD2 (5 bases). CDR1 and CDR2 (germline): DFQATT, SNEGSKA (reference sequence). This CDR3 has 15 amino acids. The ends were cut back, 3 bases at V and 2 bases at J, with 11 bases in the middle. The CDR3 DNA reads as TGCAGTGCTAGTAGGCCGGGGACTGGGGCCAACGTCCTGACTTTC. Translation gives CSASRPGTGANVLTF.

This chain connects TRBV7-3 to TRBJ1-2, with D maybe TRBD1 (6 bases). The V gene lost 4 bases and the J gene lost 6 bases, with 12 bases spanning the gap. Germline CDR1 and CDR2: SGHTA and FQGTGA. The CDR3 covers 13 residues. The CDR3 loop reads CASSSPGGDGYTF. The CDR3, as DNA: TGTGCCAGCAGCTCCCCGGGGGGCGATGGCTACACCTTC.

About this clone: One end of the junction does not line up with germline, which may come from a read error. The chain carries TRBV7-7 and TRBJ2-1; 11 bases match TRBD1. The CDR3 totals 15 residues. From germline, CDR1 is SSHAT and CDR2 FNYEAQ (reference sequence). The CDR3 loop reads CASSSGQGARGEQFF. The CDR3 nucleotides are TGTGCTAGCAGCTCTGGACAGGGGGCGCGAGGTGAGCAGTTCTTC.

The genes are TRBV25-1 and TRBJ1-6, with D possibly matching TRBD1 (6 bases). V shed 4 bases and J shed 5 bases, with 18 bases lying between them. This CDR3 is 17 amino acids long. The germline V gene has CDR1 MGHDK and CDR2 SYGVNS. The CDR3 here is CASSGGFRGSDNSPLHF. The CDR3 DNA is TGTGCCAGCAGTGGTGGCTTTAGGGGGAGTGATAATTCACCCCTCCACTTT.